The sequence of this T cell receptor beta chain was determined in a study of graft-versus-host responses after intestinal transplantation (TCRdb year 2021). Broadly, across the study: The transplants that recipients got were multivisceral, liver-intestinal, or isolated intestinal. Every recipient was given anti-thymocyte globulin induction, then maintenance tacrolimus and steroids for roughly three years. After intestinal transplantation, graft-versus-host and host-versus-graft alloreactive T cell clones in the graft, circulation and bone marrow were tracked using bulk TCR-beta CDR3 sequencing. To identify alloreactive clones, pre-transplant mixed lymphocyte reaction products were sequenced and compared with unstimulated pre-transplant donor and recipient T cells. Of the roughly 23 intestinal transplant recipients enrolled in the cohort, one of whom was a retransplant, 3 patients without pretransplant specimens were excluded. Donor T cell macrochimerism was defined as a peak of at least 4% donor T cells among recipient peripheral blood mononuclear cells. Rather than being sequenced by the commercial service, samples from three later patients were sequenced in-house on an Illumina MiSeq and processed with MiXCR.

Paper-wide results and their limitations: GvH clones turned up in recipient bone marrow, with some appearing earlier in ileal mucosa or blood, a pattern consistent with an intestinal mucosal origin. Early after transplant, peak levels of circulating GvH clones were found to be associated with declines in HvG clones. Conclusions were limited by the relatively low number and heterogeneity of intestinal transplant patients. High GvH to HvG T cell clonal ratios were observed in the allografts of patients with donor T cell macrochimerism.

According to the germline V gene, CDR1 reads SGHTA and CDR2 reads FQGNSA. Its CDR3 holds 12 amino acids, cysteine through phenylalanine. Here the CDR3 DNA is all that survives: 36 bases in frame from base 1. Between the V and J ends, shortened by 4 bases and 6 bases respectively, the junction contains 9 bases. The time point label of this sample denotes: cells obtained before transplantation from donor or recipient. CD3+CD4+ and CD3+CD8+ populations were FACS-sorted from unstimulated pre-transplant donor and recipient cells taken from spleen or lymph nodes. The method was the immunoSEQ multiplex PCR assay. In most patients, genomic DNA was isolated using the Qiagen DNeasy Blood and Tissue Kit and sent frozen to Adaptive Biotechnologies for TCR sequencing. For most patients, high-throughput TCR-beta CDR3 sequencing of genomic DNA was performed by Adaptive Biotechnologies. Processing in the source paper ran as follows. TCR sequencing data for roughly 20 patients were retrieved from Adaptive's ImmunoSEQ software; three other patients were processed with MiXCR and VDJtools. To correct CD4 versus CD8 sorting errors, sequences present in both subsets at a frequency ratio below 5:1 were removed. CDR3 nucleotide sequences shared between donor and recipient were removed because the origin of such sequences could not be assigned. To be classed as alloreactive, a clone needed at least 2-fold expansion over unstimulated cells and a minimum CFSE-low frequency of 0.002% (template counts) or 0.001% (read counts). Clones were considered mappable if detected in sequenced pre-transplant spleen, lymph node, or MLR CFSE-low populations of the donor or recipient. Cumulative frequency of alloreactive clones was calculated as a percentage of all sequences weighted by copy number. As stored in TCRdb, this immuneACCESS dataset retains in-frame rearrangements with V and J assigned. A fraction of the clones does not appear; measured against another copy, unresolved V genes explain less than half of the discrepancy, and the remainder lacks a known reason. That table is the source of V, J and clone size, and D and trimming were worked out from the DNA. Recorded for this sample are roughly 80,000 clones; 87% of them occurred a single time. The ten biggest clones cover roughly 8% of the sample.

Comment on this clone: Its cognate antigen has yet to be identified. No base quality information exists; no much larger clone differs at one position.

This clonotype was obtained from a human donor who was the organ donor for an intestinal transplant. The starting material was unstimulated CD8+ T cells sorted from spleen or lymph node cells, obtained before transplant. The chain uses TRBV7-2 and TRBJ1-1; the D gene is not confidently resolved. Here is the DNA: TGTGCCAGCAGCTACTATTCGGCTGAAGCTTTCTTT. Protein translation: CASSYYSAEAFF.